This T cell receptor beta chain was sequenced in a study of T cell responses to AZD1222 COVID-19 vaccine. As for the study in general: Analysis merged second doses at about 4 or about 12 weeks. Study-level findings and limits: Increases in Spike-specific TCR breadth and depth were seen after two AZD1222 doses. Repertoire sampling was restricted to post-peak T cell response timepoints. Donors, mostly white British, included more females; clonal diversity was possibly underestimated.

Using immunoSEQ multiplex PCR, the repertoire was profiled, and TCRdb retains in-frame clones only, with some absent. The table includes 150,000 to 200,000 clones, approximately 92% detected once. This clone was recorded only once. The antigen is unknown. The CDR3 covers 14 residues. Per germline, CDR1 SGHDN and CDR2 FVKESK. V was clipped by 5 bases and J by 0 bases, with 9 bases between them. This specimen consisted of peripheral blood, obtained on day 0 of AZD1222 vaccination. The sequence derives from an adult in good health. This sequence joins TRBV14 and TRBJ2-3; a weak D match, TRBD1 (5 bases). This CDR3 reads CASSDRKSTDTQYF. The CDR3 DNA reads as TGTGCCAGCAGCGACAGAAAAAGCACAGATACGCAGTATTTT.